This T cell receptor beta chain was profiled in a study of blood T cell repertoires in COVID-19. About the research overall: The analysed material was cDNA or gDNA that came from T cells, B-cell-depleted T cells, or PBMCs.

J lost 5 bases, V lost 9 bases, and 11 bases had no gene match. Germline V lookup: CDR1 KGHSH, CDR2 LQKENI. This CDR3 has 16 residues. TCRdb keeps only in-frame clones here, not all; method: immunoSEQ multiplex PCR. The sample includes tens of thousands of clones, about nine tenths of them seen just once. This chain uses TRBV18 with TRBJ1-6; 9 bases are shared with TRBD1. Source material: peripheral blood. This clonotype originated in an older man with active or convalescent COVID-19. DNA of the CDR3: TGTGCCAGGGCGGGACAGGGAACGGGGGATAATTCACCCCTCCACTTT. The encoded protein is CARAGQGTGDNSPLHF.